This T cell receptor beta chain was identified in a study of blood T cell repertoires in COVID-19. Whole-study context: Acute and convalescent COVID-19 samples came from the United States, Italy and Spain.

This clone appeared once. V dropped 6 bases and J dropped 1; count of bases not matched to a gene: 4. Germline loops: CDR1 WSHSY, CDR2 SAAADI. The CDR3 loop spans 14 amino acids. Researchers sorted participants into cohorts using their self-reported clinical history. Recovered Cohort 3 donors showed two negative PCRs, clearance, or symptom resolution. Sequencing was performed with immunoSEQ multiplex PCR; in TCRdb, only in-frame clones are kept and a portion is missing. This sample has 250,000 or so clones, with roughly 84% found just once. V is TRBV10-2 and J is TRBJ1-2; TRBD1 matches at 8 bases. The sequenced sample consisted of PBMCs or T cells enriched from blood (not recorded which). The receptor was derived from a man aged 50 or older who had recovered from COVID-19. The CDR3 region is CASRPGQDNYGYTF. In nucleotides, the CDR3 is TGCGCCAGCAGACCGGGACAGGATAACTATGGCTACACCTTC.